The 23 T cell receptor beta chains below were found in one sample sequenced in a study of control samples from healthy donors and cancer patients. Data came from immunoSEQ multiplex PCR; TCRdb stores just in-frame clones and leaves some out. Of approximately 190,000 clones in the sample, 90% to 95% were seen once. Sequenced material: blood. These receptors were obtained from a man aged 25 to 40 in good health.

This chain joins TRBV7-2 and TRBJ1-2; possibly TRBD1 for D (5 bases). CDR3 length equals 15 residues. In germline, CDR1 is SGHTA, CDR2 FQGNSA. Trimming took 2 bases from V and 1 from J, leaving 11 bases between them. The CDR3 sequence: CASSLKQANNYGYTF. CDR3 DNA: TGTGCCAGCAGCTTAAAACAGGCGAATAACTATGGCTACACCTTC.

The V and J genes are TRBV6-1 and TRBJ1-2, with a tentative D call TRBD1 (6 bases). V was clipped by 2 bases and J by 6 bases, with 13 bases between them. The CDR3 extends over 14 amino acids. CDR1 and CDR2 (germline): MNHNS, SASEGT. CDR3 nucleotide sequence: TGTGCCAGCAGTGAATCGGTGGCAGGGGATGGCTACACCTTC. It specifies CASSESVAGDGYTF.

This clone was observed once. The chain is built from TRBV18 and TRBJ2-3; D might be TRBD2 (5 bases). CDR1 and CDR2 from the germline V gene are KGHSH and LQKENI. This CDR3 region has 14 residues. V was clipped by 3 bases and J by 1 base, with 8 bases between them. For the CDR3, the DNA is TGTGCCAGCTCACCTGAGAGGGGCACAGATACGCAGTATTTT. Translation: CASSPERGTDTQYF. The full variable domain, its missing parts supplied by reference TRBV18 and TRBJ2-3, is NAGVMQNPRHLVRRRGQEARLRCSPMKGHSHVYWYRQLPEEGLKFMVYLQKENIIDESGMPKERFSAEFPKEGPSILRIQQVVRGDSAAYFCASSPERGTDTQYFGPGTRLTVL.

The chain uses TRBV19 and TRBJ2-7; perhaps TRBD1 as D (5 bases). Trimming took 6 bases from V and 5 from J, leaving 14 bases between them. The CDR3 consists of 13 residues. Germline CDR1 and CDR2: LNHDA and SQIVND (reference sequence). The CDR3 loop is CASRSLTGNEQYF. CDR3 DNA: TGTGCCAGTAGGTCACTCACAGGAAACGAGCAGTACTTC.

This chain uses TRBV27 with TRBJ1-5, with 9 bases fitting TRBD1. Per germline, CDR1 MNHEY and CDR2 SMNVEV (reference sequence). V shed 2 bases and J 4 bases; nucleotides not matched to a gene: 3. The CDR3 loop spans 15 amino acids. CDR3 bases: TGTGCCAGCAGTTTAACAGGGGGCGGTAATCAGCCCCAGCATTTT. Residues: CASSLTGGGNQPQHF.

The rearrangement joins TRBV29-1 to TRBJ2-7; no reliable D call. This CDR3 has 11 amino acids. Germline CDR1 and CDR2: SQVTM and ANQGSEA. V was trimmed by 6 bases and J by 5 bases, leaving 11 bases between them. The DNA of the CDR3 is TGCAGCGTCCACCTCGGCCACGAGCAGTACTTC. Protein: CSVHLGHEQYF.

Points on this clone: The same CDR3 can be traced to other DNA sequences in this sample. The chain employs TRBV6-1 and TRBJ1-1; D gene uncertain. Trimming removed 2 bases at V and 1 base at J, with 11 bases between. Germline V gene lookup returns CDR1 MNHNS and CDR2 SASEGT. The CDR3 has 15 amino acids. The CDR3 nucleotides read TGTGCCAGCAGTGAACTGGGCAGGCGGAACACTGAAGCTTTCTTT. Its translation is CASSELGRRNTEAFF.

V is TRBV12-3 or TRBV12-4 and J is TRBJ2-1; D tentatively reads TRBD1 or TRBD2 (6 bases each). V was clipped by 5 bases and J by 13 bases, with 12 bases between them. The CDR3 is 11 residues long. This chain's CDR3 is CASSIWGAQFF. For the CDR3, the DNA is TGTGCCAGCAGTATTTGGGGGGCTCAGTTCTTC.

The chain employs TRBV5-1 and TRBJ2-3; TRBD1 might be the D (6 bases). This CDR3 region has 15 residues. V shed 3 bases and J shed 4 bases, with 15 bases lying between them. CDR1 is SGHRS and CDR2 is YFSETQ in the germline V gene. Written as DNA, the CDR3 is TGCGCCAGCAGCTCCCCTCAGGGGCTTTCAGATACGCAGTATTTT. Translating it yields CASSSPQGLSDTQYF.

The chain employs TRBV3-1 (or the pseudogene TRBV3-2) and TRBJ2-3; 11 bases map to TRBD1. Germline lookup yields CDR1 LGHDT and CDR2 YNNKEL (reference sequence). Trimming removed 2 bases from V and 6 bases from J; junction bases left unmatched: 19. The CDR3 spans 20 residues. CDR3 sequence (DNA): TGTGCCAGCAGCCAAAGCCCCCTGGACAGGGGGCTTTGGAGGGCGGATACGCAGTATTTT. Its protein is CASSQSPLDRGLWRADTQYF.

V and J are TRBV28 and TRBJ2-7; 9 bases line up with TRBD1. V was clipped by 6 bases and J by 1 base; unmatched bases: 7. Germline CDR1 reads MDHEN; CDR2 reads SYDVKM. CDR3 length: 15 residues. In nucleotides, the CDR3 is TGTGCCAGCAGGGGACAGGGTGGAGAATCCTACGAGCAGTACTTC. Residues: CASRGQGGESYEQYF.

V is TRBV27 and J is TRBJ1-5; D remains unclear. The V gene lost 3 bases and the J gene lost 0 bases, with 6 bases spanning the gap. This CDR3 comprises 14 residues. Germline V gene lookup returns CDR1 MNHEY and CDR2 SMNVEV (reference sequence). Here the CDR3 DNA reads TGTGCCAGCAGTTTGAGGACTAGCAATCAGCCCCAGCATTTT. It yields the protein CASSLRTSNQPQHF.

The chain uses TRBV6-5 and TRBJ1-5, with D hard to call. CDR1 is MNHEY and CDR2 is SVGAGI in the germline V gene. CDR3 length equals 13 residues. V lost 8 bases and J 1 base, leaving 9 bases between the germline ends. The CDR3 nucleotides read TGTGCCAGCCGAGGGATCAGCAATCAGCCCCAGCATTTT. This sequence encodes CASRGISNQPQHF.

The V gene is TRBV6-5, the J gene TRBJ1-5, with TRBD1 identical over 7 bases. J was trimmed by 5 bases and V by 6 bases; bases with no gene match: 7. This CDR3 comprises 14 residues. Germline CDR1 reads MNHEY; CDR2 reads SVGAGI. The DNA for the CDR3 is TGTGCCAGCAGACGCCATACAGGGGATCAGCCCCAGCATTTT. It encodes CASRRHTGDQPQHF.

J is TRBJ2-2 and V is TRBV11-2; D unresolved. This CDR3 contains 18 residues. V shed 0 bases and J shed 0 bases, with 14 bases lying between them. Germline lookup yields CDR1 SGHAT and CDR2 FQNNGV. This CDR3 reads CASSLEGRSLTNTGELFF. CDR3 nucleotide sequence: TGTGCCAGCAGCTTAGAGGGCAGGAGCCTTACGAACACCGGGGAGCTGTTTTTT.

The chain employs TRBV5-1 and TRBJ1-6, with D possibly TRBD1 on 6 matching bases. V lost 4 bases and J 8 bases, leaving 13 bases between the germline ends. This CDR3 contains 14 residues. CDR1 and CDR2 from the germline V gene are SGHRS and YFSETQ. CDR3 amino acids: CASSPVAGDSPLHF. DNA of the CDR3: TGCGCCAGCAGCCCGGTGGCAGGGGATTCACCCCTCCACTTT.

This sequence joins TRBV5-1 and TRBJ2-3; D ambiguous. Trimming left V 0 bases short and J 6 bases short, with 5 bases between. Per the germline V gene, CDR1 is SGHRS and CDR2 is YFSETQ. This CDR3 comprises 12 residues. As DNA, the CDR3 is TGCGCCAGCAGCTTGGAGACGGATACGCAGTATTTT. Amino acid sequence: CASSLETDTQYF.

The V gene is TRBV27, the J gene TRBJ1-5; D perhaps matches TRBD1 (6 bases). Germline lookup yields CDR1 MNHEY and CDR2 SMNVEV (reference sequence). The CDR3 extends over 16 amino acids. Deletions cut 7 bases from V and 1 base from J, with 17 bases between. CDR3: CASNPGQFASNQPQHF. As DNA, the CDR3 is TGTGCCAGCAACCCAGGACAGTTTGCGAGCAATCAGCCCCAGCATTTT.

CDR3 DNA sequence: TGTGCCAGCAGTGACGGTCCGGGGAGCACAGATACGCAGTATTTT. As protein: CASSDGPGSTDTQYF. The gene calls are TRBV6-4 and TRBJ2-3; maybe TRBD2 (5 bases). The CDR3 consists of 15 residues. Germline V lookup: CDR1 MRHNA, CDR2 SNTAGT. Trimming left V 2 bases short and J 0 bases short, with 9 bases between.

Only one count was recorded for this clone. Here the CDR3 reads CASSPSGETQYF. In nucleotides, the CDR3 is TGTGCCAGCAGCCCTTCAGGAGAGACCCAGTACTTC. The chain carries TRBV11-3 and TRBJ2-5; D is uncertain. V shed 5 bases and J shed 4 bases, with 8 bases lying between them. From germline, CDR1 is SGHNT and CDR2 YENEEA. The CDR3 has 12 amino acids. The entire variable domain, with the rest obtained from reference TRBV11-3 and TRBJ2-5, is as follows: EAGVVQSPRYKIIEKKQPVAFWCNPISGHNTLYWYLQNLGQGPELLIRYENEEAVDDSQLPKDRFSAERLKGVDSTLKIQPAELGDSAVYLCASSPSGETQYFGPGTRLLVL.

The rearrangement links TRBV6-5 to TRBJ1-6; D not resolved. Per germline, CDR1 MNHEY and CDR2 SVGAGI. Trimming stripped 6 bases from V and 8 bases from J, with 8 bases between. The CDR3 sequence is 12 residues long. The CDR3 is CASRVGDSPLHF. CDR3 nucleotides: TGTGCCAGCAGGGTTGGGGATTCACCCCTCCACTTT.

The chain uses TRBV3-1 (or the pseudogene TRBV3-2) and TRBJ1-2, with TRBD1 identical over 10 bases. With V trimmed by 0 bases and J by 2 bases, 3 bases remained unmatched. The CDR3 has 16 amino acids. CDR1 and CDR2 from the germline V gene are LGHDT and YNNKEL (reference sequence). The CDR3 reads CASSQDGTGENYGYTF. CDR3 nucleotides: TGTGCCAGCAGCCAAGATGGGACAGGGGAAAACTATGGCTACACCTTC.

The genes are TRBV10-3 and TRBJ2-3, with 9 nucleotides matching TRBD1. J lost 3 bases, V lost 6 bases, and 7 bases had no gene match. From germline, CDR1 is ENHRY and CDR2 SYGVKD. This CDR3 has 15 amino acids. The CDR3, as DNA: TGTGCCATCAGGGGGGGACAGGGAAGGACAGATACGCAGTATTTT. Translating gives CAIRGGQGRTDTQYF.